The 27 T cell receptor beta chains below all came from one sample that was sequenced in a study of blood T cell repertoires in COVID-19. Sequencing used immunoSEQ multiplex PCR; TCRdb keeps in-frame clones, though not all of them. Found here are roughly 180,000 clones, 80% of them singletons; the top ten hold around 14%. The sequencing sample was made of PBMCs or T cells enriched from blood (not recorded which). These receptor sequences come from a man in his 60s who had been exposed to COVID-19.

The rearrangement links TRBV4-3 to TRBJ2-7, with D possibly TRBD2 on 6 matching bases. The CDR3 runs 15 residues. CDR1 and CDR2 from the germline V gene are LGHNA and YSLEER. With 0 bases removed from V and 0 bases from J, the gap between germline ends came to 9 bases. The CDR3 reads CASSQDGRGSYEQYF. CDR3 in DNA: TGCGCCAGCAGCCAAGATGGGCGGGGCTCCTACGAGCAGTACTTC.

The chain has TRBV6-5 and TRBJ1-1, with 7 bases identical to TRBD1. The V and J ends lost 5 bases and 1 base, in that order; junction bases with no gene match: 7. Per germline, CDR1 MNHEY and CDR2 SVGAGI. This CDR3 spans 15 amino acids. CDR3 DNA: TGTGCCAGCAGTCCGCCCAGGGGGAGGAACACTGAAGCTTTCTTT. The encoded protein is CASSPPRGRNTEAFF.

The chain joins TRBV3-1 (or the pseudogene TRBV3-2) to TRBJ2-7, with D maybe TRBD2 (5 bases). The CDR3 has 16 residues. Germline CDR1 and CDR2: LGHDT and YNNKEL (reference sequence). Trimming took off 0 bases at V and 3 bases at J, with 15 bases between the two ends. In DNA, the CDR3 is TGTGCCAGCAGCCAAGATCCCGGACTCCGTGGCTACGAGCAGTACTTC. As protein: CASSQDPGLRGYEQYF.

For the CDR3, the DNA is TGTGCCAGCGGAAAACAGGGACCAACTAATGAAAAACTGTTTTTT. Amino acid sequence: CASGKQGPTNEKLFF. The chain has TRBV27 and TRBJ1-4, with D maybe TRBD1 (6 bases). V lost 8 bases and J 0 bases, leaving 13 bases between the germline ends. CDR1 MNHEY and CDR2 SMNVEV come from the germline V gene (reference sequence). The CDR3 length is 15 residues.

The rearrangement joins TRBV9 to TRBJ2-5; 10 bases line up with TRBD2. CDR1 is SGDLS, CDR2 YYNGEE, per germline. The CDR3 totals 18 residues. With 3 bases clipped from V and 4 bases from J, the junction kept 15 bases outside the gene matches. The CDR3: CASSARGTSGDFGETQYF. The CDR3 bases are TGTGCCAGCAGCGCGCGAGGAACTAGCGGGGATTTCGGAGAGACCCAGTACTTC.

The chain couples TRBV9 to TRBJ2-7; the match to TRBD1 covers 7 bases. Per germline, CDR1 SGDLS and CDR2 YYNGEE. The CDR3 runs 15 residues. V lost 2 bases, J lost 6 bases, and 11 bases stayed unmatched. CDR3 protein: CASSVDGQVLGEQYF. Here the CDR3 DNA reads TGTGCCAGCAGCGTGGATGGACAGGTACTGGGCGAGCAGTACTTC. Complete variable domain (other parts from reference TRBV9 and TRBJ2-7): DSGVTQTPKHLITATGQRVTLRCSPRSGDLSVYWYQQSLDQGLQFLIQYYNGEERAKGNILERFSAQQFPDLHSELNLSSLELGDSALYFCASSVDGQVLGEQYFGPGTRLTVT.

V gene TRBV7-6 combines with J gene TRBJ1-5; TRBD1 agrees at 7 bases. Per the germline V gene, CDR1 is SGHVS and CDR2 is FNYEAQ. The CDR3 is 16 amino acids. V lost 2 bases, J lost 3 bases, and 7 bases stayed unmatched. CDR3 sequence reads: CASSLMTDRFNQPQHF. The CDR3 DNA follows: TGTGCCAGCAGCTTAATGACGGACAGGTTCAATCAGCCCCAGCATTTT.

The chain links TRBV5-8 to TRBJ1-1; the D gene is possibly TRBD1 (6 bases). CDR3 length: 15 residues. Trimming left V 4 bases short and J 1 base short, with 14 bases between. Germline values: CDR1 SGHTS, CDR2 YDEGEE. In DNA, the CDR3 is TGTGCCAGCAGCCGCAGGGGCACGAGGAACACTGAAGCTTTCTTT. Its protein is CASSRRGTRNTEAFF.

CDR3 in amino acids: CASSPRGIPTKNIQYF. The CDR3 DNA sequence: TGTGCCAGCAGCCCCAGGGGCATCCCGACCAAAAACATTCAGTACTTC. The gene calls are TRBV11-3 and TRBJ2-4, with D possibly matching TRBD1 (6 bases). V shed 5 bases and J shed 2 bases, with 16 bases lying between them. The CDR3 runs to 16 residues. CDR1 SGHNT and CDR2 YENEEA come from the germline V gene. The entire variable domain, with the rest obtained from reference TRBV11-3 and TRBJ2-4, is as follows: EAGVVQSPRYKIIEKKQPVAFWCNPISGHNTLYWYLQNLGQGPELLIRYENEEAVDDSQLPKDRFSAERLKGVDSTLKIQPAELGDSAVYLCASSPRGIPTKNIQYFGAGTRLSVL.

The rearrangement links TRBV6-5 to TRBJ1-1; the match to TRBD1 covers 8 bases. The CDR3 is 15 residues long. V was clipped by 6 bases and J by 2 bases; unmatched bases: 8. Germline CDR1 MNHEY, CDR2 SVGAGI. CDR3 nucleotide sequence: TGTGCCAGCAGCCCCCGGGGACAGGTTAACACTGAAGCTTTCTTT. It specifies CASSPRGQVNTEAFF.

This chain links TRBV5-1 with TRBJ2-7; tentative D call: TRBD1 (6 bases). CDR3 length equals 15 residues. CDR1 and CDR2 from the germline V gene are SGHRS and YFSETQ. Between the trimmed V and J ends, which lost 7 bases and 0 bases, there was a span of 17 bases. CDR3 sequence (DNA): TGCGCCAGCCGAAGTCAAGGACAGCCCTCCTACGAGCAGTACTTC. Protein product: CASRSQGQPSYEQYF.

This clone was seen only once. The rearrangement uses TRBV11-2 and TRBJ2-6; the D is unclear. CDR1 is SGHAT, CDR2 FQNNGV, per germline. V gave up 1 base and J gave up 0 bases, with 7 bases separating them. The CDR3 has 16 residues. In DNA, the CDR3 is TGTGCCAGCAGCTTAGTGGGCCGCTCTGGGGCCAACGTCCTGACTTTC. It encodes CASSLVGRSGANVLTF. The whole variable domain, filled in from reference TRBV11-2 and TRBJ2-6, reads EAGVAQSPRYKIIEKRQSVAFWCNPISGHATLYWYQQILGQGPKLLIQFQNNGVVDDSQLPKDRFSAERLKGVDSTLKIQPAKLEDSAVYLCASSLVGRSGANVLTFGAGSRLTVL.

This clone has just a few counts. The chain carries TRBV5-1 and TRBJ2-7; 8 nucleotides agree with TRBD1. Per the germline V gene, CDR1 is SGHRS and CDR2 is YFSETQ. V lost 4 bases, J lost 5 bases, and 11 bases stayed unmatched. The CDR3 has 15 residues. The CDR3 here is CASSVGQGRLHEQYF. The CDR3 nucleotides are TGCGCCAGCAGCGTAGGACAGGGCCGACTCCACGAGCAGTACTTC.

This clone was found once. The chain recombines TRBV7-2 with TRBJ1-2; D call uncertain. The V end was cut by 3 bases, the J end by 4 bases, with 9 bases between. From germline, CDR1 is SGHTA and CDR2 FQGNSA. The CDR3 covers 13 residues. The CDR3 protein is CASSLTLGYGYTF. The CDR3, as DNA: TGTGCCAGCAGCTTGACATTGGGCTATGGCTACACCTTC.

The CDR3: CASTPLRGPEETQYF. CDR3 nucleotides: TGTGCCAGCACTCCCTTAAGGGGCCCGGAGGAGACCCAGTACTTC. This chain uses TRBV6-4 with TRBJ2-5; the D gene is possibly TRBD1 (5 bases). Trimming removed 7 bases from V and 5 bases from J, with 20 bases in between. Germline V gene sequence: CDR1 MRHNA, CDR2 SNTAGT. The CDR3 runs to 15 residues.

The chain links TRBV5-1 to TRBJ1-4; D not certain. CDR1 is SGHRS and CDR2 is YFSETQ in the germline V gene. This CDR3 is 14 amino acids long. V shed 5 bases and J shed 3 bases, with 11 bases lying between them. This CDR3 reads CASRPGFSNEKLFF. CDR3 DNA sequence: TGCGCCAGCAGACCAGGATTCTCTAATGAAAAACTGTTTTTT.

Comments on this clone: The same CDR3 can be traced to other DNA sequences in this sample. This rearrangement joins TRBV27 to TRBJ2-7; 8 positions agree with TRBD2. This CDR3 is 14 amino acids long. V trimming: 4 bases; J trimming: 3 bases; junction bases outside the gene matches: 5. The germline gives CDR1 MNHEY, CDR2 SMNVEV (reference sequence). The CDR3 sequence: CASSSGRAIYEQYF. The CDR3 DNA follows: TGTGCCAGCAGTTCCGGGAGGGCCATCTACGAGCAGTACTTC.

The chain has TRBV28 and TRBJ2-1, with TRBD1 matching over 10 bases. Germline lookup yields CDR1 MDHEN and CDR2 SYDVKM. CDR3 length equals 16 residues. The junction had 6 bases not matched to a gene; V was cut back by 4 bases and J by 3 bases. CDR3 bases: TGTGCCAGCAGTTCCCTGGGGACAGGGGTCTACAATGAGCAGTTCTTC. Protein product: CASSSLGTGVYNEQFF.

The chain joins TRBV5-1 to TRBJ1-4, with TRBD1 identical over 7 bases. Germline CDR1 reads SGHRS; CDR2 reads YFSETQ. The CDR3 runs 14 residues. With 0 bases clipped from V and 8 bases from J, the junction kept 4 bases outside the gene matches. This CDR3 reads CASSLGQGEEKLFF. For the CDR3, the DNA is TGCGCCAGCAGCTTGGGACAGGGTGAAGAAAAACTGTTTTTT.

This chain joins TRBV28 and TRBJ1-3; no reliable D call. CDR3 size: 13 residues. Deletions cut 4 bases from V and 4 bases from J, with 8 bases between. Germline lookup yields CDR1 MDHEN and CDR2 SYDVKM. This CDR3 reads CASSSQLGNTIYF. In nucleotides, the CDR3 is TGTGCCAGCAGTTCACAGCTCGGAAACACCATATATTTT.

CDR3 sequence: CASSPQGPNTEAFF. As DNA, the CDR3 is TGTGCCAGCAGCCCTCAGGGGCCGAACACTGAAGCTTTCTTT. J is TRBJ1-1 and V is TRBV9; TRBD1 might be the D (6 bases). The CDR3 is made up of 14 amino acids. Germline lookup yields CDR1 SGDLS and CDR2 YYNGEE. The V gene lost 4 bases and the J gene lost 1 base, with 11 bases spanning the gap.

V is TRBV7-5 and J is TRBJ1-6. TRBV7-5 is reported as a pseudogene. The length of the CDR3 is 14 residues. CDR3 DNA sequence: TGTGTCAGAAGCTCGTACTCGGGGGGTCCACCCCTCCACTTT. Its protein is CVRSSYSGGPPLHF.

The CDR3 coding sequence is TGTGCCAGCAGTTATAGGCCTAGCGGAAAAAACATTCAGTACTTC. It specifies CASSYRPSGKNIQYF. This chain connects TRBV6-9 to TRBJ2-4; 7 bases fit TRBD2. The V segment lost 2 bases and the J segment 4 bases; nucleotides outside the gene matches: 5. This CDR3 is 15 amino acids long. Germline V lookup: CDR1 MNHGY, CDR2 SVAAGI.

The gene calls are TRBV9 and TRBJ2-3; the D gene is possibly TRBD1 (6 bases). Germline V CDR1 and CDR2: SGDLS, YYNGEE. V was cut by 1 base and J by 13 bases, with 16 bases left in between. CDR3 length: 13 amino acids. CDR3 bases: TGTGCCAGCAGCGTATCGAGTGGGGACATGGAGTATTTT. Protein product: CASSVSSGDMEYF. Drawing the rest from reference TRBV9 and TRBJ2-3, the complete variable domain is DSGVTQTPKHLITATGQRVTLRCSPRSGDLSVYWYQQSLDQGLQFLIQYYNGEERAKGNILERFSAQQFPDLHSELNLSSLELGDSALYFCASSVSSGDMEYFGPGTRLTVL.

The V gene is TRBV15, the J gene TRBJ1-5; D is perhaps TRBD1 (5 bases). Trimming cost V 2 bases and J 3 bases, with 14 bases left between them. Germline CDR1 is LNHNV and CDR2 is YYDKDF (reference sequence). This CDR3 has 16 residues. This CDR3 is CATSRNRGSNNQPQHF. The CDR3 coding sequence is TGTGCCACCAGCAGAAATAGGGGCAGCAACAATCAGCCCCAGCATTTT.

The chain employs TRBV27 and TRBJ2-7; a possible D gene is TRBD1 (5 bases). The length of the CDR3 is 12 residues. The V and J ends lost 6 bases and 5 bases respectively, with 11 bases between them. The germline V gene encodes CDR1 MNHEY and CDR2 SMNVEV (reference sequence). DNA of the CDR3: TGTGCCAGCAGAAGGGGCCCGGACGAGCAGTACTTC. It specifies CASRRGPDEQYF.

The chain links TRBV7-9 to TRBJ1-5; D is unresolved. Trimming removed 5 bases from V and 2 bases from J, with 7 bases in between. Germline CDR1 is SEHNR and CDR2 is FQNEAQ (reference sequence). The CDR3 runs to 13 residues. CDR3 bases: TGTGCCAGCAGCCCCAATCGCAATCAGCCCCAGCATTTT. Amino acids: CASSPNRNQPQHF. Based on the CDR3 plus reference TRBV7-9 and TRBJ1-5, the full variable domain is DTGVSQNPRHKITKRGQNVTFRCDPISEHNRLYWYRQTLGQGPEFLTYFQNEAQLEKSRLLSDRFSAERPKGSFSTLEIQRTEQGDSAMYLCASSPNRNQPQHFGDGTRLSIL.